This T cell receptor (beta chain) was obtained from a study of cytomegalovirus exposure and HLA in healthy donors (dated by TCRdb to the late 2010s). Background on the whole study: An earlier analysis of approximately 590 of the donors reported 276 Gb of sequence data and about 100 million unique TCR beta sequences from 150 million to 200 million T cells. An early release covering roughly 600 HLA-typed donors comprised 250 to 350 gigabases of sequencing data and tens of millions of unique TCR sequences. Among the 398 genotyped donors, 75% to 90% belonged to the genetic ancestry cluster associated with self-reported Caucasian donors. The study aimed to test whether cataloging public T cell receptors could reveal signatures of past pathogen exposure. The study used immunosequencing to profile the T cell repertoires of approximately 630 subjects and linked those repertoires to cytomegalovirus serostatus. A separate validation cohort of over 95 different subjects was used in addition to the approximately 610-subject first cohort. To predict cytomegalovirus infection status, the study brought together high-throughput TCR immunosequencing, statistical association of individual TCRs with disease status, and machine learning. A later analysis re-analyzed previously published TCR beta repertoires from 666 donors and added high-resolution HLA genotyping to study TCR occurrence patterns. Rather than using new phenotypic data, the later analysis identified candidate immune exposures from TCR beta sequences and from how often those sequences occurred across donors. In an earlier analysis of about 590 of the donors, high-throughput TCR beta sequencing was used to judge whether each TCR beta V gene segment behaved as functional or pseudogenic. Donor age, sex, ethnicity and CMV serostatus were collected together with the repertoire data. A later genetic analysis took genome-wide SNP genotypes for about 55% of the 666 donors and used that subset as a discovery cohort. Every repertoire in the discovery cohort had been generated on one and the same sequencing platform. Class I and class II HLA loci were covered by the typing at four-digit resolution. Typing coverage differed by locus: A, B, C, DRB1 and DQB1 were typed in roughly 629-630 donors, DQA1 in about 500, DPA1 in 600 to 610, and DPB1 in around 440. Because of strong linkage in the cohort, five DR-DQ haplotypes were treated as single units for association and clustering. Among around 400 genotyped donors of the cohort, an average of roughly 230,000 unique TCR beta nucleotide sequences was sequenced per donor, of which roughly 17% were non-productive. Results and caveats for the whole study, not just this receptor: In an earlier analysis of about 600 of the donors, most TCR beta V segments appeared in productive rearrangements about 87% or about 30% of the time, broadly matching IMGT annotations. In this cohort, only TCR beta chains were sequenced, and detectable features were limited by the absence of alpha or paired-chain data. In vitro tests confirmed that three of the cytomegalovirus-associated TCR beta chains recognize cytomegalovirus antigens. While some public TCRs were present in many individuals, most TCR sequences turned up only very rarely across donors. Compared with equally common non-associated chains, HLA-associated TCR beta chains in a later analysis were more clonally expanded and had lower generation probabilities. Because HLA typing was unavailable for some donors at each locus, only the typed subset was used in association tests. In a later analysis, TCR association rates were found to vary across HLA loci, with the most associated TCRs seen for DRB1 alleles and the fewest for HLA-C alleles. The presence/absence analyses assumed that sequencing depth was roughly uniform across donors, and that assumption may not be true. When HLA alleles, especially DR and DQ, strongly co-occurred, attributing TCR associations to individual alleles was difficult. Cytomegalovirus status was reported to be diagnosed by the classifier with high specificity and sensitivity in both the original and validation cohorts. The sequencing pipeline was judged likely to have produced a cluster of highly shared sequence variants as a technical artifact. Fewer than 20 rarely observed V segments, including chromosome 9 orphons, were excluded from the earlier analysis of approximately 500 of the donors because counts were too low. A later analysis reported that several top co-occurrence clusters appeared linked to parvovirus B19, influenza, CMV and Epstein-Barr virus. A further reported finding was that TCR beta sequences accurately predicted the HLA-A and HLA-B alleles for most subjects in the first cohort. A later genetic analysis associated a missense DCLRE1C variant with V-gene and J-gene trimming of TCR beta chains, and an independent cohort replicated the association. The authors suggested that the approach could potentially be generalized to other disease states and immunological phenotypes. Correlated functional status among segregating V segments might reflect linkage disequilibrium, but an unknown experimental factor could not be ruled out. The study listed 150 to 200 TCR beta chains as associated with cytomegalovirus. According to a later analysis, most CMV-associated TCR beta chains appeared to be HLA-restricted, and the HLA associations seemed to be driven largely by CMV exposure. Because the 87-base-pair reads could not distinguish some IMGT-functional V segments, including TRBV6-2 and TRBV6-3, those segments were excluded. A later genetic analysis reported fewer N-insertions in productive TCRs among donors in an Asian-associated ancestry cluster than the roughly 700-donor mean. Specific HLA alleles were associated with more than 15,000 TCR beta sequences at a false discovery rate of 0.05 in a later analysis. Immune exposure information for the cohort was limited to CMV serostatus.

The receptor library was made with the immunoSEQ multiplex PCR assay. For the multiplex PCR, a mixture combining 60 forward primers for TCR Vbeta segments and 13 reverse primers for TCR Jbeta segments was used. The CDR3 region of rearranged TCR beta genes was amplified from genomic DNA by a multiplex PCR assay. Amplified TCR beta libraries were sequenced as 87-base-pair reads on the Illumina HiSeq System. Regarding the original processing steps: Across the 670 or so repertoires, a later analysis counted 80 million or so unique TCR beta chains, 9.5 million to 12 million of which were shared by at least two donors. Raw reads were error-corrected and collapsed into unique sequences by a nearest-neighbor algorithm in which closely related sequences were merged to remove PCR and sequencing errors. V, D and J gene segments were assigned by aligning CDR3 sequences to IMGT reference sequences. For a sequence to be retained, a match of at least six nucleotides to both a V gene segment and a J gene segment was required. Rearrangements were called productive when the CDR3 lacked stop codons and stayed in frame with V and J; all others were non-productive. CDR3 was defined according to IMGT convention as the region running from the second conserved V-encoded cysteine to the conserved J-encoded phenylalanine. In an earlier analysis of around 600 of the donors, sequences lacking an unambiguous match to a single V gene segment were excluded. In an earlier analysis of several hundred of the donors, V segments were called functional above 56.7% productive rearrangements and were called segregating when the between-donor standard deviation exceeded 5%. A statistical classification framework was built for diagnosing cytomegalovirus status from the catalog of TCR beta chain sequences. In a later analysis, TCR nucleotide sequences were compared against IMGT/GENE-DB human TR gene sequences so that V and J genes could be assigned. A later analysis assigned CDR3 sequences and most-parsimonious VDJ recombination scenarios with the TCRdist pipeline. A later analysis defined each TCR beta chain by its CDR3 amino acid sequence plus V-gene family, and excluded reads lacking a unique V-gene family. As a way to deal with suspected cross-contamination and a sequencing artifact, a later analysis dropped over 550 nucleotide sequences that were highly shared and had low generation probability. In a later analysis, a clonal expansion index was calculated for each public chain from normalized within-repertoire ranks of inferred template counts. In a later analysis, generation probabilities were computed using a VDJ recombination model fitted to out-of-frame rearrangements, and the results were checked against IGoR. In a later analysis, hypergeometric tests were used to score TCR-TCR, TCR-HLA and TCR-CMV co-occurrence, with a repertoire-size bias correction applied to TCR pairs. In a later analysis, false discovery rates were estimated by permuting HLA or CMV assignments 20 times. A later analysis grouped co-occurring TCRs with DBSCAN, adding TCRdist sequence similarity when clustering within HLA-allele-positive subsets. Repertoires with fewer than 30,000 or more than 120,000 public chains, plus five repertoires with anomalous nucleotide sharing, were excluded from co-occurrence clustering. Not all clones reach the TCRdb copy of this immuneACCESS table, which keeps in-frame sequences only. Checked studies attribute under half of the gap to unresolved V genes and leave the rest unexplained. The V and J calls and clone size come from that table; D and trimming were worked out from the DNA. The sample table records approximately 110,000 clones; about 74% of these occur just once. 4.2% of the sample lies in the top ten.

The cohort comprised approximately 700 healthy bone marrow donors. At the time of sampling, every cohort member was nominally healthy, though immune exposures that went unrecorded were likely present. The donor tested CMV seropositive and was one of the 289 seropositive cohort members. A peripheral blood sample was provided by each donor, and peripheral blood mononuclear cells were used for TCR beta sequencing. The Qiagen DNeasy Blood Extraction Kit was used to extract genomic DNA from the blood cell samples. The junction shows trimming of 4 bases on V and 6 bases on J, and the gene matches do not reach 12 bases of it. The germline V gene yields MNHEY for CDR1 and SVGAGI for CDR2. Taken from cysteine to phenylalanine, the CDR3 has 16 residues. Only CDR3 DNA is held: 48 bases, read in frame from base 1. About this clone: Its antigen remains unidentified. No qualities accompany the bases; no much larger clone lies one base away.

Input material: PBMCs. The rearranged segments are TRBV6-5 and TRBJ2-7, and TRBD1 matches 10 of the central bases. This sequence was found in a woman aged 45-65 years in good health and CMV-seropositive. This receptor has the CDR3 CASSFDSGQGPSEQYF. The DNA reads as follows: TGTGCCAGCAGTTTTGATTCGGGACAGGGGCCCTCCGAGCAGTACTTC.